A selection of T cell receptor beta chains follows, all from one sample in a study of ipilimumab plus nivolumab after autologous stem cell transplantation. Profiled with immunoSEQ multiplex PCR; TCRdb holds only in-frame clones, not every one. The table has some 46,000 clones, nearly 90% seen once; the top ten hold 0.7% to 0.95%. This specimen consisted of PBMCs, obtained in a trial of ipilimumab plus nivolumab as post-transplant consolidation. The receptor source for this set is a male donor with multiple myeloma. Each CDR3 is given with its conserved first and last residue. D genes are given only for firm matches. Clone size is given for some rows only: seen once, a few or many times, or a class if the clone is expanded.

>TRBD2|TRBV11-2|TRBJ2-7|.
CASRGTSVSYEQYF
TGTGCCAGCAGAGGGACTAGCGTCTCCTACGAGCAGTACTTC
>.|TRBV6-1|TRBJ1-2|.
CASSEVADYGYTF
TGTGCCAGCAGTGAAGTAGCTGATTATGGCTACACCTTC
>TRBD2|TRBV4-3|TRBJ2-3|.
CASSRGSSGGAADTQYF
TGCGCCAGCAGCCGGGGGTCTAGCGGGGGGGCCGCAGATACGCAGTATTTT
>.|TRBV27|TRBJ1-2|few
CASSLAGRTYGYTF
TGTGCCAGCAGTTTAGCGGGTCGAACCTATGGCTACACCTTC
>.|TRBV2|TRBJ1-6|.
CASSETQVSYNSPLHF
TGTGCCAGCAGTGAAACCCAGGTTTCATATAATTCACCCCTCCACTTT
>.|TRBV2|TRBJ2-7|once
CASSAPSSYEQYF
TGTGCCAGCAGTGCCCCGAGCTCCTACGAGCAGTACTTC
>.|TRBV2|TRBJ1-1|.
CASMVHNTEAFF
TGTGCCAGCATGGTTCATAACACTGAAGCTTTCTTT
>.|TRBV4-3|TRBJ2-7|.
CASSLARTGDSEQYF
TGCGCCAGCAGCCTCGCCCGTACAGGGGACTCCGAGCAGTACTTC
>.|TRBV27|TRBJ1-3|few
CASSGLDSSGNTIYF
TGTGCCAGCAGTGGGCTGGACAGCTCTGGAAACACCATATATTTT
>TRBD1|TRBV7-8|TRBJ1-2|.
CASSLGLQGLDYGYTF
TGTGCCAGCAGCTTAGGACTACAGGGGTTGGACTATGGCTACACCTTC
>.|TRBV7-7|TRBJ2-5|.
CASSLGAFRETQYF
TGTGCTAGCAGCTTAGGGGCCTTCAGGGAGACCCAGTACTTC
>.|TRBV6-5|TRBJ1-5|.
CASSYSTGSNQPQHF
TGTGCCAGCAGTTACTCGACGGGGAGCAATCAGCCCCAGCATTTT
>TRBD2|TRBV7-9|TRBJ2-7|.
CASSLVLAESYEQYF
TGTGCCAGCAGCTTAGTCCTAGCGGAATCCTACGAGCAGTACTTC
>TRBD1|TRBV5-1|TRBJ1-5|.
CASSWGQGDDSNQPQHF
TGCGCCAGCAGCTGGGGACAGGGGGACGATAGCAATCAGCCCCAGCATTTT
>.|TRBV6-1|TRBJ2-7|.
CASSGNTGIYEQYF
TGTGCCAGCAGTGGGAACACCGGAATCTACGAGCAGTACTTC
>.|TRBV13|TRBJ1-1|.
CASSPKGKNTEAFF
TGTGCCAGCAGCCCTAAGGGGAAGAACACTGAAGCTTTCTTT
>.|TRBV7-3|TRBJ2-7|.
CASSLTRAAYEQYF
TGTGCCAGCAGCTTAACCAGGGCGGCGTACGAGCAGTACTTC
>TRBD2|TRBV11-2|TRBJ2-5|.
CASSVGGTSGMGETQYF
TGTGCCAGCAGTGTTGGCGGGACTAGCGGGATGGGAGAGACCCAGTACTTC
>.|TRBV5-1|TRBJ1-4|.
CASSLYSGNEKLFF
TGCGCCAGCAGCCTCTACTCAGGGAATGAAAAACTGTTTTTT
>.|TRBV6-5|TRBJ1-1|.
CASSRQLNTEAFF
TGTGCCAGCAGTCGACAACTGAACACTGAAGCTTTCTTT
>TRBD1|TRBV4-1|TRBJ1-5|few
CASSLRTGGWDSNQPQHF
TGCGCCAGCAGCCTCAGGACAGGGGGTTGGGATAGCAATCAGCCCCAGCATTTT
>TRBD1|TRBV4-1|TRBJ2-5|.
CASSQDLTQGETQYF
TGCGCCAGCAGCCAAGATCTGACACAGGGGGAGACCCAGTACTTC
>TRBD1|TRBV6-5|TRBJ1-5|.
CASSSGQSNQPQHF
TGTGCCAGCAGCTCGGGACAGAGCAATCAGCCCCAGCATTTT
>.|TRBV7-8|TRBJ1-2|.
CASSLRTLGGYTF
TGTGCCAGCAGCCTCAGGACGTTAGGCGGCTACACCTTC
>.|TRBV28|TRBJ1-1|.
CASSSGTTKTEAFF
TGTGCCAGCAGTTCCGGGACCACTAAGACTGAAGCTTTCTTT
>.|TRBV5-5|TRBJ2-1|.
CASSLEGPYSSYNEQFF
TGTGCCAGCAGCTTGGAAGGACCGTACAGCTCCTACAATGAGCAGTTCTTC
>.|TRBV21-1|TRBJ2-7|.
CASSFRDTISSYEQYF
TGTGCCAGCAGCTTTCGGGACACTATTAGCTCCTACGAGCAGTACTTC
>.|TRBV2|TRBJ2-2|once
CASSEMGATNTGELFF
TGTGCCAGCAGTGAGATGGGGGCCACGAACACCGGGGAGCTGTTTTTT
>.|TRBV7-2|TRBJ2-7|.
CASSLARGSYEQYF
TGTGCCAGCAGCTTAGCGCGGGGTTCCTACGAGCAGTACTTC
>.|TRBV7-2|TRBJ2-5|.
CASSAPEGGVETQYF
TGTGCCAGCAGCGCTCCGGAGGGGGGGGTGGAGACCCAGTACTTC
>TRBD1|TRBV7-3|TRBJ1-1|.
CASSPGHRGGTEAFF
TGTGCCAGCAGCCCCGGGCACAGGGGCGGCACTGAAGCTTTCTTT
>.|TRBV29-1|TRBJ1-2|.
CSARQWDYGYTF
TGCAGCGCACGACAGTGGGACTATGGCTACACCTTC
>.|TRBV6-1|TRBJ2-1|.
CASSEQGHNEQFF
TGTGCCAGCAGTGAACAGGGGCACAATGAGCAGTTCTTC
>.|TRBV4-1|TRBJ2-5|.
CASSQQQEIQETQYF
TGCGCCAGCAGCCAACAACAGGAGATCCAAGAGACCCAGTACTTC
>TRBD2|TRBV4-2|TRBJ2-7|once
CASSQAPAGGTYEQYF
TGTGCCAGCAGCCAAGCCCCAGCGGGGGGGACCTACGAGCAGTACTTC
>.|TRBV18|TRBJ1-2|.
CASSPDSLYGYTF
TGTGCCAGCTCACCGGACAGTCTCTATGGCTACACCTTC
>.|TRBV19|TRBJ2-3|.
CASSIPLRNTDTQYF
TGTGCCAGTAGTATACCGTTGCGGAACACAGATACGCAGTATTTT
>TRBD2|TRBV5-1|TRBJ2-5|once
CASSLTLAGLGETQYF
TGCGCCAGCAGCTTAACGCTAGCGGGATTGGGGGAGACCCAGTACTTC
>.|TRBV5-6|TRBJ2-7|.
CASSLMASYEQYF
TGTGCCAGCAGCTTGATGGCCTCCTACGAGCAGTACTTC
>TRBD2|TRBV2|TRBJ2-7|.
CASTTSGRASYEQYF
TGTGCCAGCACGACTAGCGGGAGGGCCAGCTACGAGCAGTACTTC
>TRBD2|TRBV7-2|TRBJ2-1|.
CASSLGLAGAYNEQFF
TGTGCCAGCAGCTTAGGCCTAGCGGGGGCATACAATGAGCAGTTCTTC
>.|TRBV15|TRBJ1-5|.
CATSRDLGQTNQPQHF
TGTGCCACCAGCAGAGATTTAGGGCAGACTAATCAGCCCCAGCATTTT
>TRBD1|TRBV19|TRBJ1-1|few
CASSTGQGFYTEAFF
TGTGCCAGTAGTACGGGACAGGGGTTCTACACTGAAGCTTTCTTT
>.|TRBV5-1|TRBJ1-1|.
CASSLLRQNTEAFF
TGCGCCAGCAGCTTGTTAAGACAGAACACTGAAGCTTTCTTT
>.|TRBV28|TRBJ2-7|.
CASSLGGRAYEQYF
TGTGCCAGCAGTTTAGGGGGGAGAGCGTACGAGCAGTACTTC
>.|TRBV7-2|TRBJ1-2|.
CASSTPARVDGNGYTF
TGTGCCAGCAGCACCCCAGCTAGGGTGGATGGGAATGGCTACACCTTC
>.|TRBV4-3|TRBJ1-4|.
CASSYDSEYNEKLFF
TGCGCCAGCAGCTACGATTCCGAGTATAATGAAAAACTGTTTTTT
>TRBD2|TRBV6-5|TRBJ2-7|once
CASSYRGTSGLYEQYF
TGTGCCAGCAGTTACCGTGGGACTAGCGGTCTCTACGAGCAGTACTTC
>.|TRBV5-1|TRBJ2-3|.
CASSLGAFTDTQYF
TGCGCCAGCAGCTTGGGCGCTTTCACAGATACGCAGTATTTT
>.|TRBV28|TRBJ2-3|few
CVTGTPTDTQYF
TGTGTCACAGGGACCCCCACAGATACGCAGTATTTT
>TRBD1|TRBV5-1|TRBJ1-5|.
CASSLEPGQGQPQHF
TGCGCCAGCAGCTTGGAGCCGGGACAGGGTCAGCCCCAGCATTTT
>.|TRBV7-2|TRBJ1-2|.
CASSLSWGGYGYTF
TGTGCCAGCAGCTTATCTTGGGGCGGCTATGGCTACACCTTC